This record concerns one T cell receptor (beta chain) sequence. Its antigen is not identified. At one of its ends the junction is not consistent with the germline gene, which may arise from a read error. The CDR3 runs 16 residues. Germline lookup yields CDR1 SGHNT and CDR2 YYREEE (reference sequence). These data belong to a study of T cell responses to AZD1222 COVID-19 vaccine. Study information: Pooled in the analysis were second doses at about 4 or about 12 weeks.

Findings and limits, study-wide: Possibly, clonal diversity was underestimated; donors were largely white British and included more females. There were repertoire samples only from the period after the peak T cell response.

The protocol was immunoSEQ multiplex PCR, while the TCRdb copy is restricted to in-frame clones and leaves out a portion. The repertoire includes roughly 180,000 clones, 94% of them detected once, and about 9.2% sits in the top ten. Source: peripheral blood, taken on day 0 of AZD1222 vaccination. The J gene is TRBJ1-3, the V gene TRBV5-4; tentative D call: TRBD1 (6 bases). The receptor was derived from an adult in good health. CDR3 amino acids: CASSFTQGYGGSTIYF. CDR3 coding DNA: TGTGCCAGCAGCTTCACTCAGGGGTACGGAGGAAGCACCATATATTTT.